Detailed here is one TCR beta chain. The data originate from a study of radiation and T cells in renal cell carcinoma. The V gene lost 1 base and the J gene lost 3 bases, with 9 bases spanning the gap. Germline V gives CDR1 MDHEN, CDR2 SYDVKM. This CDR3 region has 14 residues. The time point here: blood 2 weeks post-SBRT. Noted treatment: 15 Gy SBRT to primary tumor, nephrectomy 4 weeks later. Serial blood draws occurred at baseline and 2 and 4 weeks post-SBRT. The patient's renal cell carcinoma had clear cell pathology. Only in-frame clones appear in the TCRdb table, and some are missing; sequencing was by immunoSEQ multiplex PCR. The repertoire consists of 100,000 to 150,000 clones, with 88% occurring once and the leading ten covering 5.5% to 6.5%.

V usage is TRBV28 and J usage is TRBJ1-1, with D perhaps TRBD1 (5 bases). Material: blood, obtained from a patient whose treatment included radiotherapy and nephrectomy. The source is a woman in her sixties or seventies with renal cell carcinoma. Written as DNA, the CDR3 is TGTGCCAGCAGTTTATTGGGGGATGACACTGAAGCTTTCTTT. Translation gives CASSLLGDDTEAFF.